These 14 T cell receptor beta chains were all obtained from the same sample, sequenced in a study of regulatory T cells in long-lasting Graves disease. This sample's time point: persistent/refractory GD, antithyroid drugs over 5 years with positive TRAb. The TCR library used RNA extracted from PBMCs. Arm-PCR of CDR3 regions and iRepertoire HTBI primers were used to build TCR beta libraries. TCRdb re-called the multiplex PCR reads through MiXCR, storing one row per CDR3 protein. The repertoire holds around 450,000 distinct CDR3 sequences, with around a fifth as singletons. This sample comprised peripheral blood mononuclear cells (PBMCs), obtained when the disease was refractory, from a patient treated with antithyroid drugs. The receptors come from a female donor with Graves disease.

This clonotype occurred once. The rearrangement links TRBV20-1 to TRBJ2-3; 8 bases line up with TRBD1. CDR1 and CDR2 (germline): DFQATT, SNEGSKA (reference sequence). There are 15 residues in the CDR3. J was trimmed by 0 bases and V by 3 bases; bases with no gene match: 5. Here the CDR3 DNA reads TGCAGTGCTAGTTCACAGGGGGAGAGCACAGATACGCAGTATTTT. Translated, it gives CSASSQGESTDTQYF.

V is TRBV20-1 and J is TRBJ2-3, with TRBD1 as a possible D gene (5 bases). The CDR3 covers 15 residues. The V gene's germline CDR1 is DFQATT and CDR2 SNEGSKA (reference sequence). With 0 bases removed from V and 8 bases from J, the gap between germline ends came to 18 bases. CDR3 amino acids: CSARDPGLGGVTQYF. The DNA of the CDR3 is TGCAGTGCTAGAGATCCAGGGTTAGGTGGCGTTACGCAGTATTTT.

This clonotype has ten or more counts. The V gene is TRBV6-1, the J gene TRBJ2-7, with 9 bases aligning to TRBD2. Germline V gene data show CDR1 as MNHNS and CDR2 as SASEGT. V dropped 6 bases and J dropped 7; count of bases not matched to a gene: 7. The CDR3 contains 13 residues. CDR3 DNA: TGTGCCAGCAGACCGGGACTAGCAGGGGAGCAGTACTTC. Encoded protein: CASRPGLAGEQYF.

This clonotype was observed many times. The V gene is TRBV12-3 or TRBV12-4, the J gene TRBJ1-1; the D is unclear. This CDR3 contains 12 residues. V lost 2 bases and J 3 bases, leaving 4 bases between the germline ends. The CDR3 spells CASSLTDTEAFF. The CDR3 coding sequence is TGTGCCAGCAGTTTAACAGACACTGAAGCTTTCTTT.

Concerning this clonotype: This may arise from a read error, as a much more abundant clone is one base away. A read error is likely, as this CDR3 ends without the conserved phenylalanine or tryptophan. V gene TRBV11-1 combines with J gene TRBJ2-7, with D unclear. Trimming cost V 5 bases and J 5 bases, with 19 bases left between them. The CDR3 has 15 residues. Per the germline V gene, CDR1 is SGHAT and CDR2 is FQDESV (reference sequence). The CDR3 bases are TGTGCCAGCAGCGATAATGGAGTGTGGGTGGACGAGCAGTACTCC. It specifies CASSDNGVWVDEQYS.

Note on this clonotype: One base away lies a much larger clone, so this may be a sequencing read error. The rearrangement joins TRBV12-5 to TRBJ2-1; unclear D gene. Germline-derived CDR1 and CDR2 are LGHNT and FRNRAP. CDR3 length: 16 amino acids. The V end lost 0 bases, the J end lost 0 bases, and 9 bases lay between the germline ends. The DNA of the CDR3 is TGTGCTAGTGGTTTGGTAACGACACGCTCCTACAATGAGCAGTTCTTC. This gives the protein CASGLVTTRSYNEQFF.

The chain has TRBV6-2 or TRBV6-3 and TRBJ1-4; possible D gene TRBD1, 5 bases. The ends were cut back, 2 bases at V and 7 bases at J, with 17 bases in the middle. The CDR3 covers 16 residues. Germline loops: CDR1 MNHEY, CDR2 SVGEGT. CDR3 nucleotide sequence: TGTGCCAGCAGTTACGTCTTCCGGACAAGAAGTGAAAAACTGTTTTTT. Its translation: CASSYVFRTRSEKLFF.

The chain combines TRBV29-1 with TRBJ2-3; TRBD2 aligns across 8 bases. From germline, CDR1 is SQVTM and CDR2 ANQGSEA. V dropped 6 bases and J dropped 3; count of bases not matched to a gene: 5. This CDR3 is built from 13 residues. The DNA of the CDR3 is TGCAGCGTGAGGGGACTAGGAACAGATACGCAGTATTTT. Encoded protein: CSVRGLGTDTQYF.

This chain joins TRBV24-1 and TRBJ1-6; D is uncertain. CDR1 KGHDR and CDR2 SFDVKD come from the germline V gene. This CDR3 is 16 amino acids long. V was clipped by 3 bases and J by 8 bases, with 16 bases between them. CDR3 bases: TGTGCCACCAGTGATCCCCGCGAGGGCAGCCATTCACCCCTCCACTTT. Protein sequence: CATSDPREGSHSPLHF.

The CDR3: CASKNSGGRYTGELFF. The CDR3 region has the DNA TGTGCCAGCAAGAATAGCGGGGGGCGATACACCGGGGAGCTGTTTTTT. This chain joins TRBV28 and TRBJ2-2; 10 nucleotides line up with TRBD2. The CDR3 runs 16 residues. Germline CDR1 is MDHEN and CDR2 is SYDVKM. V was clipped by 7 bases and J by 3 bases; unmatched bases: 8. Together with reference TRBV28 and TRBJ2-2, the CDR3 gives the full variable domain: DVKVTQSSRYLVKRTGEKVFLECVQDMDHENMFWYRQDPGLGLRLIYFSYDVKMKEKGDIPEGYSVSREKKERFSLILESASTNQTSMYLCASKNSGGRYTGELFFGEGSRLTVL.

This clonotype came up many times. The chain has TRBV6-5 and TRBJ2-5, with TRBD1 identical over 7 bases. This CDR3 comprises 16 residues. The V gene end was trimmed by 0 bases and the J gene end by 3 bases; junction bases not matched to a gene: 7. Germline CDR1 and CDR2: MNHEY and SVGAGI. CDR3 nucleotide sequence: TGTGCCAGCAGTTACTCGACGCAGGGGACAGAAGAGACCCAGTACTTC. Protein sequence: CASSYSTQGTEETQYF.

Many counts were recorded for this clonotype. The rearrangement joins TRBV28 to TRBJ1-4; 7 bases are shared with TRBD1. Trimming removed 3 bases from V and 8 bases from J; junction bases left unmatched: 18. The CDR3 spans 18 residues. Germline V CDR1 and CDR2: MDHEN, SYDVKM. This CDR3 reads CASSFMTGPLWGLEKLFF. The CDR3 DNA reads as TGTGCCAGCAGTTTCATGACAGGGCCCCTGTGGGGTCTGGAAAAACTGTTTTTT.

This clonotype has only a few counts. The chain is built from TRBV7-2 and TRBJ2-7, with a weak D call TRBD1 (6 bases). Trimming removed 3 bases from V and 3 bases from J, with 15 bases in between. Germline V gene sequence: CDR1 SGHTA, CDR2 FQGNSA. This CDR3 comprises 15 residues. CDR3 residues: CASSFKGTPLYEQYF. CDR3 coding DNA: TGTGCCAGCAGCTTTAAAGGGACACCTCTCTACGAGCAGTACTTC.

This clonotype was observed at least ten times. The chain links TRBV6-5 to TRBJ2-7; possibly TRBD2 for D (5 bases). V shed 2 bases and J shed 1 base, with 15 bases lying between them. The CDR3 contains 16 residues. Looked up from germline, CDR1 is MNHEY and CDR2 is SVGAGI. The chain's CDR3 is CASSYRGFGRSYEQYF. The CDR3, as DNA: TGTGCCAGCAGTTACCGGGGTTTCGGGCGGTCCTACGAGCAGTACTTC.